The 24 T cell receptor beta chains presented below share a single source sample, sequenced in a study of identifying expanded T cells in peripheral blood. Data came from immunoSEQ multiplex PCR; TCRdb stores just in-frame clones and leaves some out. The data show approximately 57,000 clones, approximately 89% seen once. The specimen was blood. Source of these receptors: a person between 18 and 69 years old in good health.

The gene calls are TRBV5-6 and TRBJ2-7; 10 bases line up with TRBD1. V shed 4 bases and J 4 bases; nucleotides not matched to a gene: 8. The CDR3 contains 15 residues. Germline lookup yields CDR1 SGHDT and CDR2 YYEEEE. DNA of the CDR3: TGTGCCAGCAGCCTAGTACGACAGGGGGCATACGAGCAGTACTTC. Amino acid sequence: CASSLVRQGAYEQYF.

The V call is TRBV30, the J call TRBJ1-2; 7 nucleotides match TRBD1. Germline values: CDR1 GTSNPN, CDR2 SVGIG (reference sequence). This CDR3 has 12 residues. Germline trimming cut 4 bases from V and 4 bases from J; bases unmatched to any gene: 3. CDR3 coding DNA: TGTGCCTGGAATGCAGGGGGCTATGGCTACACCTTC. It translates to CAWNAGGYGYTF.

The chain combines TRBV7-2 with TRBJ2-7; 10 nucleotides agree with TRBD2. The germline V gene has CDR1 SGHTA and CDR2 FQGNSA. J was trimmed by 5 bases and V by 3 bases; bases with no gene match: 7. The CDR3 has 15 amino acids. For the CDR3, the DNA is TGTGCCAGCAGCTTCCCCTCCGGGACTAGCGACGAGCAGTACTTC. This encodes CASSFPSGTSDEQYF.

The chain joins TRBV6-6 to TRBJ1-5; D uncertain. CDR3 length: 12 residues. Germline CDR1 is MNHNY and CDR2 is SVGAGI (reference sequence). Trimming removed 6 bases from V and 5 bases from J, with 8 bases in between. The CDR3, as DNA: TGTGCCAGCAGCCCCCCCCATCAGCCCCAGCATTTT. This translates into CASSPPHQPQHF.

The genes are TRBV7-8 and TRBJ2-2; D uncertain. This CDR3 comprises 15 residues. The V end lost 8 bases, the J end lost 4 bases, and 17 bases lay between the germline ends. In germline, CDR1 is SGHVS, CDR2 FQNEAQ. The CDR3 sequence: CASYMPRYGTGELFF. CDR3 sequence (DNA): TGTGCCAGCTACATGCCTCGGTATGGCACCGGGGAGCTGTTTTTT.

The chain couples TRBV29-1 to TRBJ2-7; D is ambiguous. Germline V gene sequence: CDR1 SQVTM, CDR2 ANQGSEA. V shed 4 bases and J shed 5 bases, with 15 bases lying between them. The CDR3 totals 13 residues. The CDR3 is CSVGVVSGHEQYF. CDR3 bases: TGCAGCGTTGGAGTGGTAAGTGGCCACGAGCAGTACTTC.

V usage is TRBV28 and J usage is TRBJ1-5, with 7 bases matching TRBD1. The CDR3 extends over 12 amino acids. Germline V gene data show CDR1 as MDHEN and CDR2 as SYDVKM. With 8 bases clipped from V and 6 bases from J, the junction kept 4 bases outside the gene matches. The DNA of the CDR3 is TGTGCCAGCCACTACAGGGGTCAGCCCCAGCATTTT. Amino acid sequence: CASHYRGQPQHF.

This clone was observed once. J is TRBJ1-1 and V is TRBV2; a weak D match, TRBD1 (6 bases). This CDR3 has 13 residues. Germline-derived CDR1 and CDR2 are SNHLY and FYNNEI. The CDR3 DNA reads as TGTGTCCCAAGAGGGGGGCTCAGCACTGAAGCTTTCTTT. This encodes CVPRGGLSTEAFF.

The J gene is TRBJ2-2, the V gene TRBV10-3, with 8 bases fitting TRBD2. Germline assignment: CDR1 ENHRY and CDR2 SYGVKD. The CDR3 has 14 amino acids. The V and J ends lost 4 bases and 5 bases, in that order; junction bases with no gene match: 3. The CDR3 region is CAISGTSSTGELFF. The CDR3 bases are TGTGCCATCAGTGGGACTAGCTCTACCGGGGAGCTGTTTTTT.

J is TRBJ1-1 and V is TRBV5-4; weak D call: TRBD1 (6 bases). The germline V gene has CDR1 SGHNT and CDR2 YYREEE (reference sequence). This CDR3 contains 14 residues. Trimming shortened V by 4 bases and J by 7 bases, and 17 bases separated the two germline ends. The CDR3 sequence: CASSPSGGAVEAFF. The CDR3 DNA sequence: TGTGCCAGCAGCCCCTCGGGGGGGGCGGTTGAAGCTTTCTTT.

The chain combines TRBV23-1 with TRBJ2-7; D is undetermined. TRBV23-1 is an ORF for which the function is uncertain. V was shortened by 2 bases and J by 0 bases, with 8 bases between the two germline ends. The length of the CDR3 is 14 residues. The CDR3 protein is CASSQSGFSYEQYF. CDR3 in DNA: TGCGCCAGCAGTCAAAGTGGGTTCTCCTACGAGCAGTACTTC.

V and J are TRBV10-3 and TRBJ2-7; D may be TRBD2 (6 bases). The ends were cut back, 4 bases at V and 1 base at J, with 14 bases in the middle. The CDR3 has 15 amino acids. The germline V gene encodes CDR1 ENHRY and CDR2 SYGVKD. CDR3 sequence reads: CAISASGVGSYEQYF. As DNA, the CDR3 is TGTGCCATCAGTGCTTCGGGGGTTGGGTCCTACGAGCAGTACTTC.

The J gene is TRBJ2-1, the V gene TRBV7-9; 7 nucleotides match TRBD2. Germline V gene lookup returns CDR1 SEHNR and CDR2 FQNEAQ (reference sequence). The length of the CDR3 is 18 residues. The ends lost 4 bases at V and 6 bases at J; junction bases unmatched: 18. DNA of the CDR3: TGTGCCAGCAGCTCTCGGTCCTTACTAGCGAAAGACCGCAATGAGCAGTTCTTC. Protein: CASSSRSLLAKDRNEQFF.

V and J are TRBV12-5 and TRBJ2-7, with TRBD1 matching 8 bases. There are 14 residues in the CDR3. Looked up from germline, CDR1 is LGHNT and CDR2 is FRNRAP. V gave up 6 bases and J gave up 6 bases; unmatched junction bases: 10. CDR3 in amino acids: CASGSGQALGEQYF. For the CDR3, the DNA is TGTGCTAGTGGATCGGGACAGGCCCTCGGCGAGCAGTACTTC.

The CDR3: CASSVDRYQETQYF. The CDR3 nucleotides are TGTGCCAGCAGTGTGGATCGGTACCAAGAGACCCAGTACTTC. The chain has TRBV2 and TRBJ2-5; the D is unclear. Germline V gives CDR1 SNHLY, CDR2 FYNNEI. V lost 4 bases to trimming and J lost 0 bases, with 9 bases between them. The CDR3 loop spans 14 amino acids.

The chain uses TRBV28 and TRBJ2-3; no definite D call. The V end was cut by 8 bases, the J end by 7 bases, with 16 bases between. This CDR3 region has 13 residues. Germline lookup yields CDR1 MDHEN and CDR2 SYDVKM. The CDR3 coding sequence is TGTGCCAGCTCCGAGACCCCCACTTATACGCAGTATTTT. The encoded protein is CASSETPTYTQYF.

The V and J genes are TRBV9 and TRBJ2-5; 10 bases align to TRBD2. Germline assignment: CDR1 SGDLS and CDR2 YYNGEE. CDR3 size: 15 residues. V shed 1 base, J shed 4 bases, and the junction held 4 bases outside the gene matches. The CDR3 protein is CASSVSSGGGETQYF. The CDR3 DNA follows: TGTGCCAGCAGCGTATCTAGCGGGGGAGGAGAGACCCAGTACTTC.

The chain carries TRBV7-9 and TRBJ2-1; D is ambiguous. The CDR3 consists of 13 residues. V shed 3 bases and J shed 5 bases, with 8 bases lying between them. Germline V gives CDR1 SEHNR, CDR2 FQNEAQ (reference sequence). CDR3 nucleotide sequence: TGTGCCAGCAGCTTCTCGACCCACAATGAGCAGTTCTTC. It is translated as CASSFSTHNEQFF.

This CDR3 is CASSLGASAQETQYF. The CDR3 coding sequence is TGCGCCAGCAGCTTGGGCGCCTCGGCGCAAGAGACCCAGTACTTC. The J gene is TRBJ2-5, the V gene TRBV5-1; no firm D call. Between the trimmed V and J ends, which lost 0 bases and 2 bases, there was a span of 11 bases. Germline CDR1 SGHRS, CDR2 YFSETQ. This CDR3 is 15 amino acids long.

The DNA of the CDR3 is TGCGCCAGCAGCCAATATGTTACAGGGGAAAGATACGAGCAGTACTTC. This translates into CASSQYVTGERYEQYF. The chain carries TRBV4-3 and TRBJ2-7; 7 bases map to TRBD1. Trimming removed 2 bases from V and 4 bases from J; junction bases left unmatched: 11. Germline V lookup: CDR1 LGHNA, CDR2 YSLEER. CDR3 length: 16 residues.

The chain is built from TRBV14 and TRBJ2-3, with D unclear. The V end lost 1 base, the J end lost 7 bases, and 9 bases lay between the germline ends. There are 13 residues in the CDR3. The germline gives CDR1 SGHDN, CDR2 FVKESK. CDR3 sequence: CASSQGSMNTQYF. The CDR3 nucleotides are TGTGCCAGCAGCCAAGGCAGTATGAATACGCAGTATTTT.

V usage is TRBV30 and J usage is TRBJ1-3; unclear D gene. V was pared by 2 bases and J by 2 bases, with 1 base between. This CDR3 comprises 11 residues. Per the germline V gene, CDR1 is GTSNPN and CDR2 is SVGIG (reference sequence). The CDR3: CAWSTGNTIYF. For the CDR3, the DNA is TGTGCCTGGAGTACTGGAAACACCATATATTTT.

The chain combines TRBV10-1 with TRBJ1-1; D not resolved. V lost 3 bases and J 1 base, leaving 6 bases between the germline ends. CDR3 length equals 13 residues. Germline loops: CDR1 WNHNN, CDR2 SYGVQD (reference sequence). CDR3 in amino acids: CASSEKANTEAFF. In nucleotides, the CDR3 is TGCGCCAGCAGTGAAAAGGCGAACACTGAAGCTTTCTTT.

The V call is TRBV19, the J call TRBJ2-7; no definite D call. Germline values: CDR1 LNHDA, CDR2 SQIVND (reference sequence). V dropped 8 bases and J dropped 0 bases, with 20 bases sitting between them. This CDR3 comprises 16 residues. CDR3 coding DNA: TGTGCCAGTTCCCCTTCCCTTTTGGCGGACTCCTACGAGCAGTACTTC. Its protein product is CASSPSLLADSYEQYF.